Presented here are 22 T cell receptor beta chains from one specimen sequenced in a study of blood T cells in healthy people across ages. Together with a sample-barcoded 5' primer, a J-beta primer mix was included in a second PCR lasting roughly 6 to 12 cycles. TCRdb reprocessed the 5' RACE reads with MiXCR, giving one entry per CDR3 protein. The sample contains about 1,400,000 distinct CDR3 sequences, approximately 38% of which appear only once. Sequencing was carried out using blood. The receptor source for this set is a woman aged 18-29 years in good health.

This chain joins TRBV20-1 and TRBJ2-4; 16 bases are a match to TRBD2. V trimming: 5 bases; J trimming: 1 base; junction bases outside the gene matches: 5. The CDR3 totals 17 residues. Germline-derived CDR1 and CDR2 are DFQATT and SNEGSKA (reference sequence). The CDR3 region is CSAGTSGRATAKNIQYF. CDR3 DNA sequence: TGCAGTGCTGGGACTAGCGGGAGGGCGACCGCCAAAAACATTCAGTACTTC.

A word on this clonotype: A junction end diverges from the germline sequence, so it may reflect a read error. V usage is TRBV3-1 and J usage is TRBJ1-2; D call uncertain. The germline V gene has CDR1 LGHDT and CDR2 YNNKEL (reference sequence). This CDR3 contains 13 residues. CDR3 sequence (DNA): TGTGCCAGCAGCCAAGCTACTAACCATGGCTACACCTTC. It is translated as CASSQATNHGYTF. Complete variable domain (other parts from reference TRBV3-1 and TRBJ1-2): DTAVSQTPKYLVTQMGNDKSIKCEQNLGHDTMYWYKQDSKKFLKIMFSYNNKELIINETVPNRFSPKSPDKAHLNLHINSLELGDSAVYFCASSQATNHGYTFGSGTRLTVV.

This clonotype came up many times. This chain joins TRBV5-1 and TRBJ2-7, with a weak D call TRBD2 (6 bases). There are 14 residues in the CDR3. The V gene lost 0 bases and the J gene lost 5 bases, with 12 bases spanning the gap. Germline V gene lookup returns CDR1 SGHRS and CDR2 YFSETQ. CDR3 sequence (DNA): TGCGCCAGCAGCTTGGAATGGGGAGGCAACGAGCAGTACTTC. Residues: CASSLEWGGNEQYF. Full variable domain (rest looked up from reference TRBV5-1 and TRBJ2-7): KAGVTQTPRYLIKTRGQQVTLSCSPISGHRSVSWYQQTPGQGLQFLFEYFSETQRNKGNFPGRFSGRQFSNSRSEMNVSTLELGDSALYLCASSLEWGGNEQYFGPGTRLTVT.

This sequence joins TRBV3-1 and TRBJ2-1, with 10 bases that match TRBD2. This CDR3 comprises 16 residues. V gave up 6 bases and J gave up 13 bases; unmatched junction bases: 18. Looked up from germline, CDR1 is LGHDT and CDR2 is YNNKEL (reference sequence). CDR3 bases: TGTGCCAGCAGAAGCTTCGGGACTAGCGATGGAGAGACCCAGTTCTTC. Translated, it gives CASRSFGTSDGETQFF.

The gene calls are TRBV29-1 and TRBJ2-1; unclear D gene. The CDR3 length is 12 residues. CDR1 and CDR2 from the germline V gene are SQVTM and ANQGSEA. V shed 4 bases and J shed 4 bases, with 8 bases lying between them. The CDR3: CSVGGEYNEQFF. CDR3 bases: TGCAGCGTTGGCGGCGAGTACAATGAGCAGTTCTTC.

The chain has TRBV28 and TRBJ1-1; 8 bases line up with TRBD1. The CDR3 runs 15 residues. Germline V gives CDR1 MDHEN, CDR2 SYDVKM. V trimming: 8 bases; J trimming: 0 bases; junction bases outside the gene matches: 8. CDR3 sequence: CASPPQGGMNTEAFF. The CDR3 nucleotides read TGTGCCAGCCCCCCACAGGGGGGCATGAACACTGAAGCTTTCTTT.

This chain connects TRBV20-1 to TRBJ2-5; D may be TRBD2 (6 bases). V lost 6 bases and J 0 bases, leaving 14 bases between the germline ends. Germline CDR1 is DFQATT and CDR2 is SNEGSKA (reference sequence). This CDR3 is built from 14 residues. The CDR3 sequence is CSATGGTYQETQYF. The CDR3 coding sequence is TGCAGTGCCACGGGCGGGACGTACCAAGAGACCCAGTACTTC.

The chain's CDR3 is CASSLPPGGTGVEQYF. CDR3 sequence (DNA): TGCGCCAGCAGCTTGCCGCCAGGTGGGACAGGGGTGGAGCAGTACTTC. The rearrangement joins TRBV5-1 to TRBJ2-5; 10 bases line up with TRBD1. V gave up 1 base and J gave up 11 bases; unmatched junction bases: 14. This CDR3 has 16 amino acids. Germline values: CDR1 SGHRS, CDR2 YFSETQ.

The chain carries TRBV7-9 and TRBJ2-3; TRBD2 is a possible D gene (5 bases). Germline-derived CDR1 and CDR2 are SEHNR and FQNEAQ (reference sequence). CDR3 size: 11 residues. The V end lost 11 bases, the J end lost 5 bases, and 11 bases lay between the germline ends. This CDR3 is CAQRHGDTQYF. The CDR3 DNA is TGTGCCCAGCGGCATGGAGATACGCAGTATTTT.

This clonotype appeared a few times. The CDR3, as DNA: TGTGCCAGCAGCCTGGTCTCGGACAGATACTACGAGCAGTACTTC. This gives the protein CASSLVSDRYYEQYF. This chain joins TRBV6-1 and TRBJ2-7; D might be TRBD1 (6 bases). The CDR3 is 15 amino acids. Trimming removed 6 bases at V and 3 bases at J, with 18 bases between. Germline assignment: CDR1 MNHNS and CDR2 SASEGT.

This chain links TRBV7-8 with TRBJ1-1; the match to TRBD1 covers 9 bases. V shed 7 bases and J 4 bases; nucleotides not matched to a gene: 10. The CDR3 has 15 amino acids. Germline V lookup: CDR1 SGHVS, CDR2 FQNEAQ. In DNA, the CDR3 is TGTGCCAGCACCACCAGAACAGGGGGCATCACTGAAGCTTTCTTT. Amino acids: CASTTRTGGITEAFF.

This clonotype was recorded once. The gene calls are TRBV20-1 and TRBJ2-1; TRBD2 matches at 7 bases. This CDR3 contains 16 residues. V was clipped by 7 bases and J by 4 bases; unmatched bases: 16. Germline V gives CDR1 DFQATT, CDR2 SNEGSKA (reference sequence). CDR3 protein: CSVTDSLAELYNEQFF. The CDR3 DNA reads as TGCAGTGTTACCGACTCTCTAGCGGAACTGTACAATGAGCAGTTCTTC.

The DNA for the CDR3 is TGTGCCAGCAGCCTGGGACAGGGGAGTTGGGGCTACACCTTC. This gives the protein CASSLGQGSWGYTF. The J gene is TRBJ1-2, the V gene TRBV6-5, with 10 bases matching TRBD1. Looked up from germline, CDR1 is MNHEY and CDR2 is SVGAGI. The junction had 9 bases not matched to a gene; V was cut back by 6 bases and J by 8 bases. The CDR3 consists of 14 residues.

DNA for the CDR3: TGTGCCAGCAGTTACACGTCAGCGGGTTCAAGCACAGATACGCAGTATTTT. It translates to CASSYTSAGSSTDTQYF. The chain uses TRBV6-5 and TRBJ2-3; tentatively, D is TRBD2 (6 bases). CDR3 size: 17 residues. V was clipped by 2 bases and J by 0 bases, with 15 bases between them. The germline CDR1 and CDR2 sequences are MNHEY and SVGAGI.

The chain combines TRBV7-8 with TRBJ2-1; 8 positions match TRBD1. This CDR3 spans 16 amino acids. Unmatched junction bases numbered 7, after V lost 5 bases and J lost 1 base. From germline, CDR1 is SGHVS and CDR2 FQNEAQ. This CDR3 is CASSRDRRESYNEQFF. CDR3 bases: TGTGCCAGCAGCCGGGACAGGAGGGAGTCCTACAATGAGCAGTTCTTC.

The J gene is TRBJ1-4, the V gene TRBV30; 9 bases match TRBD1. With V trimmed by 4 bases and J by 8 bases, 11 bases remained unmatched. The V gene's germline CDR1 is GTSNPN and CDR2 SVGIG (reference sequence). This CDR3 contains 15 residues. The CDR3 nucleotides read TGTGCCTGGAAAGATCGAGGGACAGGGAGAGAAAAACTGTTTTTT. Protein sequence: CAWKDRGTGREKLFF.

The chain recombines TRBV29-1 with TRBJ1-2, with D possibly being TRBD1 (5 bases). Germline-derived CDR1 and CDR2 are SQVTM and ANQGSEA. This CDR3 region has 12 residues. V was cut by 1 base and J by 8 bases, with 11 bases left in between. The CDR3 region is CSVEAREGGYTF. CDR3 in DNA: TGCAGCGTTGAAGCCAGGGAGGGAGGCTACACCTTC.

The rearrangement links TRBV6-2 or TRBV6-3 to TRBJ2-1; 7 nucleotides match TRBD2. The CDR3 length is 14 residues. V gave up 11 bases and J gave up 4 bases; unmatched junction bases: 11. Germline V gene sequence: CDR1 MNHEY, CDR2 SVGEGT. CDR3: CAGFSSGAYNEQFF. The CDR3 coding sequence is TGTGCCGGCTTCTCAAGCGGGGCTTACAATGAGCAGTTCTTC.

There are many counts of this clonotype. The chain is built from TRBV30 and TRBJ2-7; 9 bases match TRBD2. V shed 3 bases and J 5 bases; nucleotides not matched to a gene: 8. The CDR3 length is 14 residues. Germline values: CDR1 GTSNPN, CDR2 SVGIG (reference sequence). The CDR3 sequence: CAWREASGTHEQYF. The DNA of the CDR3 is TGTGCCTGGAGAGAGGCTAGCGGGACCCACGAGCAGTACTTC.

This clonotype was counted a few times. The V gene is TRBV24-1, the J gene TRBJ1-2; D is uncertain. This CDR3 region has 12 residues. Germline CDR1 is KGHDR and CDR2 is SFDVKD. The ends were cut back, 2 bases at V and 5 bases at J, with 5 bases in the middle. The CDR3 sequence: CATSDSAYGYTF. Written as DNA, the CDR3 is TGTGCCACCAGTGATTCTGCTTATGGCTACACCTTC.

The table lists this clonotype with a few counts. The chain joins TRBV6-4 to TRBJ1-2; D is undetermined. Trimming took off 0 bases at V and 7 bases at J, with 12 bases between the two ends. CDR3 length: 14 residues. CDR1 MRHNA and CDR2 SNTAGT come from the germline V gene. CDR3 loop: CASSDSSERGGYTF. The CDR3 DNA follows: TGTGCCAGCAGTGACTCGTCTGAACGGGGTGGCTACACCTTC.

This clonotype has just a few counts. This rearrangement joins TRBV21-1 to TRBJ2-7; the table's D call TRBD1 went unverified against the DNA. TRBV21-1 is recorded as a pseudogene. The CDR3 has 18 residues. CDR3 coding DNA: TGTGCCAGCAGCAAAGCAGAGAGGGGGACAGGCGAGACCTACGAGCAGTACTTC. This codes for CASSKAERGTGETYEQYF.